This is a list of T cell receptor beta chains from one sample in a study of blood T cells in healthy people across ages. TCRdb used MiXCR to reprocess the 5' RACE reads, holding one entry per CDR3 protein. The data hold more than 450,000 distinct CDR3 sequences, with about a quarter observed a single time. In addition, the sample was reused for a study of T cells of mothers and their children.

Sequenced input: blood. Receptors were obtained from a boy aged 2 to 10 in good health. Both conserved end residues are part of each CDR3. The D gene is left open where the match is weak. Rows may omit the clone size; those that give it use once, few, many or a size class.

j_gene | abundance | v_gene | d_gene | CDR3nt | CDR3aa
TRBJ1-3 | . | TRBV7-6 | . | TGTGCCAGCAGCTTAGGTTCTGTCTCTGGAAACACCATATATTTT | CASSLGSVSGNTIYF
TRBJ2-1 | few | TRBV20-1 | . | TGCAGTGCTAGTATCGGATTCTGGGGCCTAGGTGTGAGCAATGAGCAGTTCTTC | CSASIGFWGLGVSNEQFF
TRBJ2-1 | many | TRBV10-1 | TRBD2 | TGCGCCAGCAGTCCTCACGGACTAGCGGGGGGGCTTAGGGAGCAGTTCTTC | CASSPHGLAGGLREQFF
TRBJ2-7 | few | TRBV11-2 | TRBD2 | TGTGCCAGCAGCTTGGCGCGGGGGACGATCTACGAGCAGTACTTC | CASSLARGTIYEQYF
TRBJ2-7 | few | TRBV30 | TRBD1 | TGTGCCTGGAGCCTGACAGGGGGACGCCGCGAGCAGTACTTC | CAWSLTGGRREQYF
TRBJ1-1 | . | TRBV7-6 | TRBD1 | TGTGCCAGCAGCTTAGTGGCAGGGGGCACGACTGAAGCTTTCTTT | CASSLVAGGTTEAFF
TRBJ2-5 | few | TRBV6-5 | . | TGTGCCAGCAACCTAGGGGGGGCAGGCCAAGAGACCCAGTACTTC | CASNLGGAGQETQYF
TRBJ1-2 | . | TRBV20-1 | . | TGCAGTGCTGGAGGGGGTTCCGGTACTGGCTACACCTTC | CSAGGGSGTGYTF
TRBJ1-1 | . | TRBV20-1 | . | TGCAGTGCTAGAGATACGTCCCGCGCCCTGAACACTGAAGCTTTCTTT | CSARDTSRALNTEAFF
TRBJ2-1 | . | TRBV5-1 | TRBD2 | TGCGCCAGCAGCTTGAGGAGCGGGAGGGCCAATGAGCAGTTCTTC | CASSLRSGRANEQFF
TRBJ2-3 | many | TRBV25-1 | . | TGTGCCAGCAGTCTCCCCCCAGATACGCAGTATTTT | CASSLPPDTQYF
TRBJ2-4 | few | TRBV15 | . | TGTGCCACCTCCACCGGTTCCAAAAACATTCAGTACTTC | CATSTGSKNIQYF
TRBJ2-2 | . | TRBV12-3/TRBV12-4 | . | TGTGCCAGCAGTTTAGCCCCTCCTAGATCCGGGGAGCTGTTTTTT | CASSLAPPRSGELFF
TRBJ1-2 | many | TRBV7-2 | . | TGTGCCAGCAGCTTAGGGCCTGGGGGTGATGGCTACACCTTC | CASSLGPGGDGYTF
TRBJ2-7 | . | TRBV6-1 | . | TGTGCCGGCTCCTACGAGCAGTACTTC | CAGSYEQYF